A selection of T cell receptor beta chains follows, all from one sample in a study of T cell responses to AZD1222 COVID-19 vaccine. Repertoires were generated with immunoSEQ multiplex PCR, while TCRdb's copy carries only in-frame clones and drops some. The sample yields some 130,000 clones, roughly 82% seen once. The sample here was peripheral blood, taken on day 0 of AZD1222 vaccination. These TCRs come from an adult in good health. CDR3s include the opening cysteine and the closing phenylalanine or tryptophan. The D gene is left open where the match is weak. For some rows the clone size is stated as once, few or many, or as a class when expanded; others skip it.

CATQSPDSNEQFF | TGTGCCACCCAATCCCCGGACAGCAATGAGCAGTTCTTC | - | - | TRBJ2-1 | TRBV24-1
CASSYKGVGTEAFF | TGTGCCAGCAGTTACAAAGGGGTCGGAACTGAAGCTTTCTTT | - | - | TRBJ1-1 | TRBV6-7
CAPPIEDGLYLGEILFF | TGTGCCCCCCCCATAGAGGACGGCCTTTATTTGGGCGAAATACTGTTTTTT | - | - | TRBJ1-4 | TRBV28
CASSQGNYGYTF | TGTGCCAGCAGCCAGGGGAACTATGGCTACACCTTC | - | once | TRBJ1-2 | TRBV28
CASSENSYTEAFF | TGTGCCAGCAGTGAAAACAGCTACACTGAAGCTTTCTTT | - | - | TRBJ1-1 | TRBV6-1
CASSEAPQGWDSPLHF | TGTGCCAGCAGTGAAGCTCCACAGGGTTGGGATTCACCCCTCCACTTT | - | - | TRBJ1-6 | TRBV6-1
CASSLAGTGIQYF | TGTGCCAGCAGCTTAGCCGGGACAGGGATTCAGTACTTC | TRBD1 | - | TRBJ2-4 | TRBV7-8
CASSATASNQPQHF | TGTGCCAGCAGCGCGACAGCAAGCAATCAGCCCCAGCATTTT | - | once | TRBJ1-5 | TRBV9
CASRRQQGTEAFF | TGTGCCAGCAGGAGACAACAGGGTACTGAAGCTTTCTTT | - | - | TRBJ1-1 | TRBV7-3
CASSEPGGEKLFF | TGTGCCAGCAGTGAGCCGGGAGGTGAAAAACTGTTTTTT | - | - | TRBJ1-4 | TRBV2
CASSQDSDQLFF | TGTGCCAGCAGCCAGGACAGCGATCAACTGTTTTTT | - | - | TRBJ1-4 | TRBV2
CASSFRGQIAKNIQYF | TGTGCCAGCAGCTTTAGAGGCCAGATAGCCAAAAACATTCAGTACTTC | - | - | TRBJ2-4 | TRBV5-6
CASSSATSGGPGELFF | TGTGCCAGCAGTTCCGCGACTAGCGGGGGGCCCGGGGAGCTGTTTTTT | TRBD2 | - | TRBJ2-2 | TRBV6-5
CASGYGVNTEAFF | TGTGCCAGCGGGTATGGTGTGAACACTGAAGCTTTCTTT | - | - | TRBJ1-1 | TRBV7-2
CASSPGQGAYEQYF | TGCGCCAGCAGCCCAGGACAGGGGGCCTACGAGCAGTACTTC | TRBD1 | - | TRBJ2-7 | TRBV5-1
CASSLGTLGYSPLHF | TGCGCCAGCAGCTTGGGGACCTTGGGCTATTCACCCCTCCACTTT | - | few | TRBJ1-6 | TRBV5-1
CASRADRTEAFF | TGTGCCAGCAGAGCAGACAGGACTGAAGCTTTCTTT | - | - | TRBJ1-1 | TRBV2
CASMDARGNQPQHF | TGTGCCAGCATGGATGCCAGAGGCAATCAGCCCCAGCATTTT | - | - | TRBJ1-5 | TRBV28
CASRTGASNQPQHF | TGTGCCAGCAGGACAGGGGCCAGCAATCAGCCCCAGCATTTT | TRBD1 | few | TRBJ1-5 | TRBV6-5
CASSGGQGRVATNEKLFF | TGTGCCAGCAGTGGGGGACAGGGGAGGGTCGCAACTAATGAAAAACTGTTTTTT | TRBD1 | once | TRBJ1-4 | TRBV6-1
CAISEPGQGRENYGYTF | TGTGCCATCAGTGAGCCAGGACAGGGACGGGAGAACTATGGCTACACCTTC | TRBD1 | - | TRBJ1-2 | TRBV10-3
CASRMGGGANQPQHF | TGTGCCAGCAGAATGGGAGGGGGTGCCAATCAGCCCCAGCATTTT | - | - | TRBJ1-5 | TRBV28
CAWRRGGTPNEQFF | TGTGCCTGGAGGCGAGGGGGCACTCCCAATGAGCAGTTCTTC | TRBD1 | - | TRBJ2-1 | TRBV30